This T cell receptor (beta chain) was sequenced during a study of cytomegalovirus exposure and HLA in healthy donors. Assay: immunoSEQ multiplex PCR; the TCRdb copy retains only in-frame clones and omits some. The table records fewer than 400,000 clones, 86% of them present only once. There are 16 residues in the CDR3. The V and J ends lost 6 bases and 5 bases respectively, with 22 bases between them. Germline V gene sequence: CDR1 MDHEN, CDR2 SYDVKM. Donors were drawn from the 120-subject validation cohort, separate from the roughly 610-subject first cohort. Details on this clone: Its target is not known.

Study observations and caveats: The study labeled around 160 TCR beta chains cytomegalovirus-associated. With high specificity and sensitivity, the classifier reportedly diagnosed cytomegalovirus status. Specific recognition of CMV antigens was confirmed in vitro for a few chains (all CMV-associated).

The specimen was PBMCs. The rearrangement uses TRBV28 and TRBJ2-5; a possible D gene is TRBD1 (6 bases). The receptor was derived from a woman aged 18-29 years in good health and CMV-seronegative. The CDR3 nucleotides read TGTGCCAGCAGCCTGGGCCAGCAGGGGTTTGTGGAGACCCAGTACTTC. It encodes CASSLGQQGFVETQYF.